This T cell receptor (beta chain) comes out of a study of blood T cell repertoires in COVID-19. On the study more broadly: Researchers got acute and convalescent COVID-19 samples from the United States, Italy and Spain. Sample material is recorded as cDNA or gDNA derived from T cells, B-cell-depleted T cells, or PBMCs.

Germline assignment: CDR1 MNHNS and CDR2 SASEGT. The J segment lost 2 bases and the V segment lost 4 bases, leaving 8 bases of the junction unmatched. This CDR3 has 16 amino acids. The authors' processing: The assay estimated nucleated cells by amplifying reference gene primers. Libraries were prepared by immunoSEQ multiplex PCR; TCRdb keeps only in-frame clonotypes and omits some of them. V and J calls and clone size are as listed in that table; D and trimming were resolved from the DNA. Here the sample spans 200,000 to 300,000 clones, roughly 80% being singletons. The sequence came from a man aged 80 or over with acute or convalescent COVID-19. Sequenced: peripheral blood. The rearrangement joins TRBV6-1 to TRBJ1-5; TRBD1 matches 7 bases. The DNA for the CDR3 is TGTGCCAGCAGTGTACAGGACAGGAGGGGCAATCAGCCCCAGCATTTT. Translated: CASSVQDRRGNQPQHF.